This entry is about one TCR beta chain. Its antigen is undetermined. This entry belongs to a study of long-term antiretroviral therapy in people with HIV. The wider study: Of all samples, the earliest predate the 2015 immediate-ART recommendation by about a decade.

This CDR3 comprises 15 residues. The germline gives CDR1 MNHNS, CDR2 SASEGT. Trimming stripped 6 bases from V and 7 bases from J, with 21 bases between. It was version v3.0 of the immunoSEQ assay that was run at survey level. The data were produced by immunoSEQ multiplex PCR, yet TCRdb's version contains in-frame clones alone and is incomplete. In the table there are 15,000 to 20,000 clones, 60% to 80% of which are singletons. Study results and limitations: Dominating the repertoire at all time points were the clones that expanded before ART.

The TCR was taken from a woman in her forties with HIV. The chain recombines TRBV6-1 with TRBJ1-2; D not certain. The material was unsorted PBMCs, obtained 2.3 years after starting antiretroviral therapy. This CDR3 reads CASSPVAASSGGYTF. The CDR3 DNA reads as TGTGCCAGCAGCCCCGTGGCCGCTTCCTCGGGTGGCTACACCTTC.